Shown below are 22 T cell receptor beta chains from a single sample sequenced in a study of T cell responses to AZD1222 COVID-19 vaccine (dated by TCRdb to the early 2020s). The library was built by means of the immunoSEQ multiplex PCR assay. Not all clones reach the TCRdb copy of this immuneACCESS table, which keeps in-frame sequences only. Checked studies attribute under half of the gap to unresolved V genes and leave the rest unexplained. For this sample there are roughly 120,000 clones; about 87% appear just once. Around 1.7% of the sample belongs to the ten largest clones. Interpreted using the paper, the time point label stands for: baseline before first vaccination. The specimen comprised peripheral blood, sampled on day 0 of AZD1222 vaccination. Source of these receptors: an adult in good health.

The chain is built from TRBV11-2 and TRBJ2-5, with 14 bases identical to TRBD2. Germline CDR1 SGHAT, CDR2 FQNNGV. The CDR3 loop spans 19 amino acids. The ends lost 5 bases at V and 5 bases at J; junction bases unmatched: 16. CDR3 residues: CASSKTLGLAGGTRETQYF. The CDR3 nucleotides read TGTGCCAGCAGCAAAACACTCGGACTAGCGGGGGGCACCAGGGAGACCCAGTACTTC.

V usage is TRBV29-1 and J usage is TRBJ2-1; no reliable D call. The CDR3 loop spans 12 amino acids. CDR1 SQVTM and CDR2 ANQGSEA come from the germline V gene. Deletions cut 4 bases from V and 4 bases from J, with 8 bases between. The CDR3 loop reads CSVVHLYNEQFF. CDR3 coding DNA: TGCAGCGTTGTACACCTGTACAATGAGCAGTTCTTC.

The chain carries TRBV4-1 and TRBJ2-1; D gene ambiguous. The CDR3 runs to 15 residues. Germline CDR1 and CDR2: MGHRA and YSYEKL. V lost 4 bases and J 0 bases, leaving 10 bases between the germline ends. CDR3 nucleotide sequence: TGCGCCAGCAGCCCGGGCCCAAGCTCCTACAATGAGCAGTTCTTC. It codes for CASSPGPSSYNEQFF.

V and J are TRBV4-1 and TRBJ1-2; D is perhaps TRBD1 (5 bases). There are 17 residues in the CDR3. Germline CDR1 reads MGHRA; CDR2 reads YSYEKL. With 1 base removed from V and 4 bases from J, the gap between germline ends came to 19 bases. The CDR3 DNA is TGCGCCAGCAGCCAAGGGGTCAAAACGGGGGGTGGCTATGGCTACACCTTC. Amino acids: CASSQGVKTGGGYGYTF.

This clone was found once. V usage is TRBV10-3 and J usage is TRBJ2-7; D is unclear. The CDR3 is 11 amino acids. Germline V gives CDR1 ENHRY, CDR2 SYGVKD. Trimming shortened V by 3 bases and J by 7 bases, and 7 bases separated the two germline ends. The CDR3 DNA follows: TGTGCCATCAGTGACATCTGGGAGCAGTACTTC. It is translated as CAISDIWEQYF.

The CDR3 nucleotides are TGTGCCACCAGTGAGGATGGGTATGGCTACACCTTC. It codes for CATSEDGYGYTF. V usage is TRBV24-1 and J usage is TRBJ1-2; D call uncertain. This CDR3 spans 12 amino acids. V lost 4 bases and J 5 bases, leaving 7 bases between the germline ends. Germline CDR1 is KGHDR and CDR2 is SFDVKD.

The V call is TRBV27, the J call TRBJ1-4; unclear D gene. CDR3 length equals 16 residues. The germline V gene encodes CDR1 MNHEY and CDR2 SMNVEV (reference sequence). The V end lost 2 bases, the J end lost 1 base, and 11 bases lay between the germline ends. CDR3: CASSLRPGKTNEKLFF. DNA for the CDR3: TGTGCCAGCAGTTTAAGACCTGGAAAAACTAATGAAAAACTGTTTTTT.

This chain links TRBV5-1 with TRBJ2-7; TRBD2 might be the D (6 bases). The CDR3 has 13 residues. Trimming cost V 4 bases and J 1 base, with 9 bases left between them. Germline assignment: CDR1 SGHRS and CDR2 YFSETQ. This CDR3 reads CASSPGRSYEQYF. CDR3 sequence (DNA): TGCGCCAGCAGCCCCGGGAGATCCTACGAGCAGTACTTC.

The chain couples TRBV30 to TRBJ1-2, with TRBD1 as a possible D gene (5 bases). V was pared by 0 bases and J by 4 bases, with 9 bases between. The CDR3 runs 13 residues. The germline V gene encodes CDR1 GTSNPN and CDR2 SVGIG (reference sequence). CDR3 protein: CAWSVKGTYGYTF. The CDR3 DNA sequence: TGTGCCTGGAGTGTAAAGGGGACCTATGGCTACACCTTC.

The CDR3 bases are TGCGCCAGCAGCCAAGTATTCCAAAGGGGGACAGAAAGCGGCTACACCTTC. This sequence encodes CASSQVFQRGTESGYTF. The V and J genes are TRBV4-1 and TRBJ1-2, with 7 bases matching TRBD1. The CDR3 loop spans 17 amino acids. V dropped 1 base and J dropped 8; count of bases not matched to a gene: 16. Germline loops: CDR1 MGHRA, CDR2 YSYEKL.

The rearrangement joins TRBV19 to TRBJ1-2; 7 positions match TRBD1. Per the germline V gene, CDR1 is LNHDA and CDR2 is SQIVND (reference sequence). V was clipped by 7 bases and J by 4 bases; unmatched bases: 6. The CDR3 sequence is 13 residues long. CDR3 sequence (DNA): TGTGCCAGTAACTGGGACAGCTCCTATGGCTACACCTTC. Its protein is CASNWDSSYGYTF.

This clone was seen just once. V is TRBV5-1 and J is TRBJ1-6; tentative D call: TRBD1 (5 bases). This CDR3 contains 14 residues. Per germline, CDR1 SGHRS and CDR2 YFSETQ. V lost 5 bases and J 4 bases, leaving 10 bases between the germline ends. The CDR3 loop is CASRETAYNSPLHF. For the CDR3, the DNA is TGCGCCAGCAGAGAGACAGCATATAATTCACCCCTCCACTTT.

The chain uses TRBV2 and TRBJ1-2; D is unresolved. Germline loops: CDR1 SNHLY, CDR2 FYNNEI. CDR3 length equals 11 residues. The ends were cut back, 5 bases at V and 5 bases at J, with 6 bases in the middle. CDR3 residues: CASSNVYGYTF. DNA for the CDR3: TGTGCCAGCAGTAACGTGTATGGCTACACCTTC.

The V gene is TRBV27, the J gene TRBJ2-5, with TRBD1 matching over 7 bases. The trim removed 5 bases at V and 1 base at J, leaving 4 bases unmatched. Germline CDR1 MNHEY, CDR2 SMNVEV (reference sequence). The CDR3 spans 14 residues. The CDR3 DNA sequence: TGTGCCAGCAGTCCCCGGACAGGCCAAGAGACCCAGTACTTC. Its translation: CASSPRTGQETQYF.

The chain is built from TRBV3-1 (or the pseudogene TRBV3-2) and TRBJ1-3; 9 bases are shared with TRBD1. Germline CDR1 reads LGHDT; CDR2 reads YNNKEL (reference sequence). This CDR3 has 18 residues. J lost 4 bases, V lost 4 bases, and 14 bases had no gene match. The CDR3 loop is CASSRPYRDRASGNTIYF. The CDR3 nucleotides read TGTGCCAGCAGCCGCCCCTACCGGGACAGGGCTTCGGGAAACACCATATATTTT.

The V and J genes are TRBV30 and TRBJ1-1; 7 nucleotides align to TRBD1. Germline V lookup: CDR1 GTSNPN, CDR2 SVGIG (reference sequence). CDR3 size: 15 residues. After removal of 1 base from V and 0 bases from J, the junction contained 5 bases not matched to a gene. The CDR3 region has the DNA TGTGCCTGGAGTGGAGGGACAGAGATGAACACTGAAGCTTTCTTT. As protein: CAWSGGTEMNTEAFF.

In DNA form, the CDR3 reads TGTGCCAGCTCACCGATGCTCGGGACAACCTACGAGCAGTACTTC. This sequence encodes CASSPMLGTTYEQYF. J is TRBJ2-7 and V is TRBV18, with a tentative D call TRBD1 (6 bases). The CDR3 loop spans 15 amino acids. CDR1 is KGHSH, CDR2 LQKENI, per germline. Trimming stripped 3 bases from V and 2 bases from J, with 14 bases between.

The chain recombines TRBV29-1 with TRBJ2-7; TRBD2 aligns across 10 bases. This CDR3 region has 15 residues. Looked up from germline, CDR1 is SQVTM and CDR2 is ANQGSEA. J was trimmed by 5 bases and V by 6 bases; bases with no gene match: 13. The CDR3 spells CSVGGLANTRDEQYF. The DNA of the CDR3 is TGCAGCGTCGGGGGACTAGCGAACACCCGGGACGAGCAGTACTTC.

The CDR3 spells CASSESRGQVSYEQYF. In DNA, the CDR3 is TGCGCCAGCAGTGAGTCTCGGGGACAGGTGTCCTACGAGCAGTACTTC. This sequence joins TRBV10-2 and TRBJ2-7; 8 bases fit TRBD1. J lost 1 base, V lost 0 bases, and 5 bases had no gene match. Germline V lookup: CDR1 WSHSY, CDR2 SAAADI. The CDR3 has 16 amino acids.

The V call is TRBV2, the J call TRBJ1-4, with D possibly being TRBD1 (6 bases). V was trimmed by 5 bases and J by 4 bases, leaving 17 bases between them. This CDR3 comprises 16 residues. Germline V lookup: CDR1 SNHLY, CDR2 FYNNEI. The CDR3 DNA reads TGTGCCAGCAGTCACGATGCTACAGGGTATAATGAAAAACTGTTTTTT. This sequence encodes CASSHDATGYNEKLFF. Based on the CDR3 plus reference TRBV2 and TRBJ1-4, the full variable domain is EPEVTQTPSHQVTQMGQEVILRCVPISNHLYFYWYRQILGQKVEFLVSFYNNEISEKSEIFDDQFSVERPDGSNFTLKIRSTKLEDSAMYFCASSHDATGYNEKLFFGSGTQLSVL.

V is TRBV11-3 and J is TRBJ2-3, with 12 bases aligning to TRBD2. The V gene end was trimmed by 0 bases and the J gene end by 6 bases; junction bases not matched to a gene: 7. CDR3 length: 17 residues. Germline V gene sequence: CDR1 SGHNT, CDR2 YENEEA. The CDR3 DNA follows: TGTGCCAGCAGCTTAGATCATACTAGCGGGGGGATGGATACGCAGTATTTT. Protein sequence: CASSLDHTSGGMDTQYF.

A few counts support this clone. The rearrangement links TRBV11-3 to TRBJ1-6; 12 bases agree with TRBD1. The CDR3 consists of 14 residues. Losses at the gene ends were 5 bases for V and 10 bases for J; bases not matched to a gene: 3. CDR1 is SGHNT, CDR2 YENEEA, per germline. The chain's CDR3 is CASSPGTGGSPLHF. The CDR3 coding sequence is TGTGCCAGCAGCCCGGGGACAGGGGGCTCACCCCTCCACTTT.